The clone carrying this TCR beta chain was counted once. Its target is not known. Vbeta (60) and Jbeta (13) primers were used in the PCR. Measured with immunoSEQ multiplex PCR; TCRdb has only the in-frame clones, and not every one. The data show about 200,000 clones, just under 70% seen once. These data come from a study of cytomegalovirus exposure and HLA in healthy donors. Study-level points and caveats: Most TCR sequences were uncommon, yet certain public TCRs appeared in many donors.

The V end lost 1 base, the J end lost 10 bases, and 15 bases lay between the germline ends. Per germline, CDR1 SGHRS and CDR2 YFSETQ. The length of the CDR3 is 14 residues. This rearrangement joins TRBV5-1 to TRBJ1-5, with unresolved D. Material: PBMCs. The receptor comes from a man aged 35 to 55 in good health and CMV-seropositive. The CDR3 spells CASSLNAGPNPQHF. The CDR3 DNA is TGCGCCAGCAGCTTGAACGCCGGTCCAAATCCCCAGCATTTT.